The rows below give T cell receptor beta chains drawn from one sample of a study of immune evolution from preneoplasia to lung adenocarcinoma. TCRdb keeps only in-frame clones here, not all; method: immunoSEQ multiplex PCR. The profile shows 11,000 to 15,000 clones, 80% of them singletons. The sequencing input was FFPE minimally invasive lung adenocarcinoma tissue. The receptors stem from a person in their 70s with lung adenocarcinoma. Each CDR3 is given with its conserved first and last residue. Fields, in order: V gene, D gene, J gene, CDR3 protein. A D gene is named only where the DNA matches it firmly.

>TRBV27|TRBD1|TRBJ1-3
CASSLGTGGGNTIYF
>TRBV10-1|NA|TRBJ1-2
CASSDLKSRKTYGYTF
>TRBV30|NA|TRBJ1-6
CAWSVSGSPLHF
>TRBV6-1|NA|TRBJ2-5
CASSARQQETQYF
>TRBV7-9|TRBD2|TRBJ2-3
CASTLGGSGSADTQYF
>TRBV14|NA|TRBJ2-7
CASSQGGTYEQYF
>TRBV29-1|TRBD2|TRBJ2-2
CSVGLARAGKLFF
>TRBV29-1|NA|TRBJ2-2
CSVGEGTGELFF
>TRBV2|NA|TRBJ2-3
CASSEGGGLLNTQYF
>TRBV30|NA|TRBJ1-4
CAWSVQGRGEKLFF
>TRBV4-1|NA|TRBJ1-3
CASSLDRGSGNTIYF
>TRBV4-1|TRBD1|TRBJ1-6
CASSQRSTGANSPLHF
>TRBV18|NA|TRBJ1-3
CASSPAASYSGNTIYF
>TRBV2|TRBD2|TRBJ2-2
CASSYGTSGTDGELFF
>TRBV2|TRBD1|TRBJ2-7
CASSGPGQGKSEQYF
>TRBV7-9|TRBD1|TRBJ1-1
CASRDWTGGMISKAFF
>TRBV19|TRBD1|TRBJ1-1
CASSTQGTGVTEAFF
>TRBV6-5|NA|TRBJ1-1
CASKSDTEAFF
>TRBV7-9|NA|TRBJ1-3
CASSGQALSGNTIYF
>TRBV7-9|NA|TRBJ1-6
CASSFVGIVSPLHF
>TRBV29-1|TRBD1|TRBJ1-2
CSVDRGASNYGYTF
>TRBV6-6|TRBD1|TRBJ1-1
CASSLPGQNTEAFF
>TRBV27|NA|TRBJ1-5
CASRDRLNQPQHF
>TRBV29-1|NA|TRBJ2-1
CSVELALAQRFF
>TRBV11-1|NA|TRBJ2-1
CASSPSDNYNEQFF
>TRBV28|NA|TRBJ1-5
CASSFAEANSNQPQHF
>TRBV28|NA|TRBJ2-7
CASRRSSEQYF
>TRBV5-8|TRBD2|TRBJ2-5
CASSFGTSRNQETQYF
>TRBV5-1|NA|TRBJ2-6
CASPGPTFSSGANVLTF
>TRBV5-1|TRBD1|TRBJ2-7
CASSSGTGIPYEQYF
>TRBV7-9|NA|TRBJ1-1
CASSLARGRAFF
>TRBV18|TRBD1|TRBJ1-5
CASSLRSTGELGQPQHF
>TRBV18|NA|TRBJ1-1
CASSPGGLNTEAFF
>TRBV2|TRBD2|TRBJ2-1
CASKRGGSSYNEQFF
>TRBV10-2|TRBD2|TRBJ2-7
CASQLAGGTYEQYF
>TRBV5-1|NA|TRBJ1-1
CASSRTHGTDTEAFF
>TRBV19|NA|TRBJ1-4
CASSILGATNEKLFF
>TRBV25-1|TRBD1|TRBJ2-7
CASRPTGVYEQYF
>TRBV18|NA|TRBJ2-7
CASSLDSYEQYF
>TRBV2|NA|TRBJ1-2
CASSYREEAGYTF
>TRBV19|NA|TRBJ2-7
CASSGPFYEQYF
>TRBV6-6|NA|TRBJ1-2
CASSSRGGANIYGYTF
>TRBV5-1|NA|TRBJ2-2
CASSLISSANTGELFF
>TRBV27|TRBD1|TRBJ1-4
CASSIVRDRGNEKLFF
>TRBV28|TRBD1|TRBJ1-2
CASSARGTAYGYTF
>TRBV27|TRBD1|TRBJ1-1
CASSRGQEYTEAFF
>TRBV7-3|NA|TRBJ1-5
CANHDSYSNQPQHF
>TRBV7-3|NA|TRBJ2-2
CASSLTINTGELFF
>TRBV28|NA|TRBJ1-1
CASSYRVSEAFF
>TRBV28|NA|TRBJ1-3
CASTSLGRSTGNTIYF
>TRBV5-6|NA|TRBJ2-2
CASSLGFAGHSGELFF
>TRBV5-1|TRBD1|TRBJ1-2
CASSLRTGGGYTF
>TRBV10-3|NA|TRBJ1-1
CAISGTDTEAFF
>TRBV9|TRBD2|TRBJ2-7
CASSEGRELTYEQYF
>TRBV18|NA|TRBJ1-1
CASSDRQSEDTEAFF
>TRBV7-2|TRBD1|TRBJ2-6
CASSLGGSGGETF